The 3 T cell receptor beta chains listed next were all sequenced from one sample in a study of blood T cell repertoires in COVID-19. Generated by immunoSEQ multiplex PCR, the TCRdb table keeps only in-frame clones and is missing some. The sample holds about 250,000 clones; around nine tenths are singletons and the top ten take around 1.6%. The sequencing sample was made of peripheral blood. These receptors were collected from an older woman who had recovered from COVID-19.

V gene TRBV10-3 combines with J gene TRBJ2-5; D is unresolved. This CDR3 contains 15 residues. Germline CDR1 and CDR2: ENHRY and SYGVKD. V lost 0 bases to trimming and J lost 0 bases, with 8 bases between them. CDR3 bases: TGTGCCATCAGTGAGTCGGGCAGATACCAAGAGACCCAGTACTTC. As protein: CAISESGRYQETQYF.

This chain joins TRBV15 and TRBJ1-3; D is undetermined. CDR1 LNHNV and CDR2 YYDKDF come from the germline V gene (reference sequence). The V gene lost 0 bases and the J gene lost 3 bases, with 6 bases spanning the gap. The CDR3 runs to 14 residues. This CDR3 is CATSRDRFGNTIYF. In DNA, the CDR3 is TGTGCCACCAGCAGAGATAGATTTGGAAACACCATATATTTT.

This chain links TRBV28 with TRBJ2-7; 9 positions agree with TRBD1. The germline gives CDR1 MDHEN, CDR2 SYDVKM. V lost 10 bases and J lost 3; bases outside the gene matches: 7. The CDR3 is 13 amino acids. CDR3 amino acids: CATLDRGNYEQYF. In DNA, the CDR3 is TGTGCCACGCTGGACAGGGGAAACTACGAGCAGTACTTC. The variable domain in full, with the rest retrieved from reference TRBV28 and TRBJ2-7, is DVKVTQSSRYLVKRTGEKVFLECVQDMDHENMFWYRQDPGLGLRLIYFSYDVKMKEKGDIPEGYSVSREKKERFSLILESASTNQTSMYLCATLDRGNYEQYFGPGTRLTVT.